This entry lists 16 T cell receptor beta chains sequenced from one sample in a study of T-cell reconstitution after alpha-beta-depleted transplantation in children. A TCRbeta library incorporating unique molecular identifiers was prepared. TCRdb recomputed calls from the PCR reads with MiXCR, one row per CDR3 protein. The sample lists around 600,000 distinct CDR3 sequences; roughly 15% were seen once. The specimen was PBMCs from the stem cell graft donor, collected from the stem cell graft. The receptors here all came from a human donor who donated a stem cell graft to a child with acute myeloid leukemia.

This clonotype was picked up many times. V gene TRBV12-3 or TRBV12-4 combines with J gene TRBJ2-7; 7 bases align to TRBD1. Germline trimming cut 6 bases from V and 7 bases from J; bases unmatched to any gene: 12. The CDR3 runs to 14 residues. The CDR3 loop is CASRTGTAAKEQYF. The CDR3 DNA is TGTGCCAGCAGAACCGGGACAGCCGCTAAAGAGCAGTACTTC.

V usage is TRBV29-1 and J usage is TRBJ2-1; TRBD1 matches at 7 bases. In germline, CDR1 is SQVTM, CDR2 ANQGSEA. Trimming cost V 4 bases and J 3 bases; bases outside gene matches: 9. CDR3 length: 15 residues. CDR3 region: CSVGLGQWDYNEQFF. The CDR3 DNA reads as TGCAGCGTTGGGCTGGGACAGTGGGACTACAATGAGCAGTTCTTC.

This clonotype turned up a few times. This chain connects TRBV6-5 to TRBJ2-1; D not certain. This CDR3 comprises 14 residues. Trimming shortened V by 4 bases and J by 5 bases, and 12 bases separated the two germline ends. The germline CDR1 and CDR2 sequences are MNHEY and SVGAGI. The CDR3 sequence is CASSSFDLDNEQFF. As DNA, the CDR3 is TGTGCCAGCAGTTCTTTTGACCTTGACAATGAGCAGTTCTTC.

This clonotype was observed a handful of times. J is TRBJ1-2 and V is TRBV5-1; weak D call: TRBD1 (6 bases). The ends were cut back, 4 bases at V and 4 bases at J, with 11 bases in the middle. The CDR3 runs to 13 residues. From germline, CDR1 is SGHRS and CDR2 YFSETQ. The CDR3 sequence is CASSPGEGYGYTF. DNA for the CDR3: TGCGCCAGCAGCCCAGGGGAGGGCTATGGCTACACCTTC.

This clonotype was seen a few times. The rearrangement links TRBV20-1 to TRBJ1-5; D is unclear. Between the trimmed V and J ends, which lost 4 bases and 1 base, there was a span of 8 bases. CDR3 length: 13 amino acids. Germline CDR1 DFQATT, CDR2 SNEGSKA (reference sequence). In DNA, the CDR3 is TGCAGTGCTACCCGTGGGAGCAATCAGCCCCAGCATTTT. Translation gives CSATRGSNQPQHF.

The genes are TRBV6-4 and TRBJ2-7; D not resolved. Trimming cost V 1 base and J 5 bases, with 3 bases left between them. This CDR3 is 11 amino acids long. The V gene's germline CDR1 is MRHNA and CDR2 SNTAGT. The CDR3 spells CASSDFNEQYV. CDR3 DNA: TGTGCCAGCAGTGACTTCAACGAGCAGTACGTC.

This clonotype appeared a few times. The V call is TRBV19, the J call TRBJ1-2; 8 nucleotides agree with TRBD1. The CDR3 extends over 15 amino acids. V was pared by 7 bases and J by 3 bases, with 10 bases of the junction left unmatched. Germline V gives CDR1 LNHDA, CDR2 SQIVND (reference sequence). The CDR3: CASTPWTGKDYGYTF. CDR3 in DNA: TGTGCCAGTACCCCCTGGACAGGGAAGGACTATGGCTACACCTTC.

This clonotype was observed at least ten times. The rearrangement joins TRBV6-5 to TRBJ1-2; no firm D call. Germline CDR1 is MNHEY and CDR2 is SVGAGI. The CDR3 contains 17 residues. V lost 0 bases and J 0 bases, leaving 14 bases between the germline ends. Here the CDR3 DNA reads TGTGCCAGCAGTTACTCCTTCCCGGACCTAACTAACTATGGCTACACCTTC. This gives the protein CASSYSFPDLTNYGYTF.

The genes are TRBV12-3 or TRBV12-4 and TRBJ2-3; 11 positions match TRBD1. Trimming cost V 5 bases and J 3 bases; bases outside gene matches: 4. The CDR3 runs to 15 residues. CDR3 region: CASSRTGGRTDTQYF. CDR3 DNA: TGTGCCAGCAGTCGGACAGGGGGCAGGACAGATACGCAGTATTTT.

This sequence joins TRBV5-1 and TRBJ2-5; D may be TRBD1 or TRBD2 (5 bases each). The germline V gene encodes CDR1 SGHRS and CDR2 YFSETQ. V lost 4 bases and J 5 bases, leaving 18 bases between the germline ends. This CDR3 is 15 amino acids long. Here the CDR3 DNA reads TGCGCCAGCAGCAGGGGACGGGAAGGTCAGGAGACCCAGTACTTC. Translated, it gives CASSRGREGQETQYF.

V usage is TRBV2 and J usage is TRBJ2-3; D is ambiguous. CDR3 length: 13 amino acids. Per germline, CDR1 SNHLY and CDR2 FYNNEI. Deletions cut 4 bases from V and 11 bases from J, with 16 bases between. The CDR3 DNA sequence: TGTGCCAGCAGTGTTGACCGCCAGATGGGGCAGTATTTT. The encoded protein is CASSVDRQMGQYF.

This clonotype was seen a few times. The chain employs TRBV7-2 and TRBJ2-7; D remains unclear. This CDR3 region has 17 residues. Trimming removed 5 bases at V and 0 bases at J, with 20 bases between. Germline CDR1 SGHTA, CDR2 FQGNSA. In nucleotides, the CDR3 is TGTGCCAGCAGCCCGAGCTCTTGGTTCGAAGGCTCCTACGAGCAGTACTTC. Amino acid sequence: CASSPSSWFEGSYEQYF.

At least ten counts were recorded for this clonotype. The gene calls are TRBV25-1 and TRBJ1-5, with D maybe TRBD1 (5 bases). V shed 7 bases and J shed 8 bases, with 15 bases lying between them. This CDR3 has 13 amino acids. Looked up from germline, CDR1 is MGHDK and CDR2 is SYGVNS. The CDR3 loop reads CASTGRGRKPQHF. As DNA, the CDR3 is TGTGCCAGCACGGGCCGGGGGAGGAAGCCCCAGCATTTT.

This clonotype was found a few times. J is TRBJ2-7 and V is TRBV7-9; D is uncertain. The germline gives CDR1 SEHNR, CDR2 FQNEAQ (reference sequence). CDR3 length: 12 amino acids. The V end was cut by 1 base, the J end by 7 bases, with 8 bases between. CDR3 in amino acids: CASSLGGTEQYV. CDR3 DNA sequence: TGTGCCAGCAGCTTAGGAGGCACGGAGCAGTACGTC.

The table lists this clonotype with many counts. V and J are TRBV20-1 and TRBJ2-7, with D uncertain. This CDR3 is 13 amino acids long. The V and J ends lost 5 bases and 0 bases respectively, with 11 bases between them. Germline CDR1 DFQATT, CDR2 SNEGSKA (reference sequence). The CDR3, as DNA: TGCAGTGCTGCACAACAGAGCTCCTACGAGCAGTACGTC. Amino acid sequence: CSAAQQSSYEQYV.

This clonotype was observed a single time. V usage is TRBV20-1 and J usage is TRBJ2-2; D is possibly TRBD1 (6 bases). The CDR3 length is 14 residues. Deletions cut 7 bases from V and 4 bases from J, with 16 bases between. Germline values: CDR1 DFQATT, CDR2 SNEGSKA (reference sequence). CDR3 region: CSVRGRGSTGELFF. The CDR3 nucleotides are TGCAGTGTCAGGGGTAGGGGAAGCACCGGGGAGCTGTTTTTT.